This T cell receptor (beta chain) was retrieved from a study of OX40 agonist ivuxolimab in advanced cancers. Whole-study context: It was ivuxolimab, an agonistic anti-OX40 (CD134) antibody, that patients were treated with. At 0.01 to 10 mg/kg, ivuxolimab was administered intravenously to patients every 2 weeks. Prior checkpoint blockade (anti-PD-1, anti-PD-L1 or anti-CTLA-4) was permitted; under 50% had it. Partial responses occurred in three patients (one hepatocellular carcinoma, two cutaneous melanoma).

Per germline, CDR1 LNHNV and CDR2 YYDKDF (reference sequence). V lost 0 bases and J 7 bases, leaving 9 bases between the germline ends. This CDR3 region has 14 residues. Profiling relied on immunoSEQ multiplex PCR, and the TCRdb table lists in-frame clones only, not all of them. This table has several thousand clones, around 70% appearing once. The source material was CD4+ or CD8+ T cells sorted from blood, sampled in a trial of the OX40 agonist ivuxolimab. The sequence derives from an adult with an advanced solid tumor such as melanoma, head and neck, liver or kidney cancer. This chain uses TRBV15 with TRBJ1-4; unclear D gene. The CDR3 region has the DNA TGTGCCACCAGCAGAGATACCGGACCTGAAAAACTGTTTTTT. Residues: CATSRDTGPEKLFF. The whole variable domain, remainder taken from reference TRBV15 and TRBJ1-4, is DAMVIQNPRYQVTQFGKPVTLSCSQTLNHNVMYWYQQKSSQAPKLLFHYYDKDFNNEADTPDNFQSRRPNTSFCFLDIRSPGLGDTAMYLCATSRDTGPEKLFFGSGTQLSVL.